Included here is one TCR beta chain sequence, with context. The data derive from a study of blood T cell repertoires in COVID-19. As for the study in general: There were acute and convalescent COVID-19 samples, and they came from the United States, Italy and Spain. T cells, B-cell-depleted T cells, or PBMCs supplied cDNA or gDNA.

Here immunoSEQ multiplex PCR was the method, and the copy in TCRdb shows in-frame clones only, minus some. The table has under 300,000 clones, approximately 90% seen once. This CDR3 has 15 residues. Trimming removed 5 bases at V and 6 bases at J, with 18 bases between. Germline loops: CDR1 SGHTA, CDR2 FQGNSA. Sequencing used peripheral blood. The TCR was taken from a woman between 40 and 55 years old who had recovered from COVID-19. J is TRBJ2-3 and V is TRBV7-2, with a weak D call TRBD1 (7 bases). The CDR3 nucleotides are TGTGCCAGCAGCACTGGGGGGCAGGGGGTGGATACGCAGTATTTT. Residues: CASSTGGQGVDTQYF.